Presented here are 21 T cell receptor beta chains from one specimen sequenced in a study of vaccination effects on CD4 cells after COVID-19. The antigens these receptors bind are not known. TCRdb's table, derived via immunoSEQ multiplex PCR, lists solely in-frame clones and lacks some. This sample carries fewer than 40,000 clones, roughly 70% of them seen once, and the ten largest clones take 20% to 25%. Ahead of sequencing, the ViraFEST assay grew antigen-specific CD4+ T cells using viral peptide pools. Following an approximately 11-day culture, CD4+ T cells were purified. Recipients of the vaccine had no prior SARS-CoV-2 infection and negative nucleocapsid antibodies. The sequencing here drew on CD4+ T cells from PBMCs cultured with SARS-CoV-2 spike peptides, taken before COVID-19 vaccination. The receptor source for this set is a human donor who received a COVID-19 vaccine.

The chain uses TRBV23-1 and TRBJ1-2; maybe TRBD1 (6 bases). TRBV23-1 is placed among ORFs of uncertain function. CDR3 length equals 13 residues. V gave up 7 bases and J gave up 2 bases, with 11 bases separating them. CDR3 coding DNA: TGCGCCAGCACCGACCAGGGGAACTATGGCTACACCTTC. Protein sequence: CASTDQGNYGYTF.

V gene TRBV28 combines with J gene TRBJ1-1, with D unresolved. The CDR3 extends over 12 amino acids. Germline V CDR1 and CDR2: MDHEN, SYDVKM. V lost 5 bases to trimming and J lost 0 bases, with 4 bases between them. The CDR3 DNA sequence: TGTGCCAGCAGTGAGATGAACACTGAAGCTTTCTTT. Amino acid sequence: CASSEMNTEAFF.

This chain links TRBV7-2 with TRBJ2-1; 8 nucleotides line up with TRBD2. The V segment lost 5 bases and the J segment 2 bases; nucleotides outside the gene matches: 5. Germline assignment: CDR1 SGHTA and CDR2 FQGNSA. CDR3 length: 15 amino acids. In nucleotides, the CDR3 is TGTGCCAGCAGCCTCGGGGGGGGTCCCTACAATGAGCAGTTCTTC. This encodes CASSLGGGPYNEQFF.

This sequence joins TRBV7-2 and TRBJ1-2, with a tentative D call TRBD1 (6 bases). V gave up 1 base and J gave up 8 bases, with 14 bases separating them. Per germline, CDR1 SGHTA and CDR2 FQGNSA. This CDR3 is 14 amino acids long. CDR3 in DNA: TGTGCCAGCAGCTTAGGTCACAGGGTATTCGGCTACACCTTC. Protein: CASSLGHRVFGYTF.

This clone appeared a few times. The J gene is TRBJ1-2, the V gene TRBV7-9; D is possibly TRBD1 (5 bases). Per germline, CDR1 SEHNR and CDR2 FQNEAQ (reference sequence). The CDR3 totals 16 residues. V was pared by 1 base and J by 4 bases, with 16 bases between. The DNA of the CDR3 is TGTGCCAGCAGCTTAGAGTCTTGGCAGGGCTCCTATGGCTACACCTTC. Translation gives CASSLESWQGSYGYTF.

The genes are TRBV9 and TRBJ1-3, with D perhaps matching TRBD1 (5 bases). The length of the CDR3 is 14 residues. Per germline, CDR1 SGDLS and CDR2 YYNGEE. Between the trimmed V and J ends, which lost 7 bases and 3 bases, there was a span of 14 bases. CDR3 residues: CASGRGFGGNTIYF. The CDR3 DNA follows: TGTGCCAGCGGAAGGGGTTTTGGTGGAAACACCATATATTTT.

V usage is TRBV6-2 or TRBV6-3 and J usage is TRBJ1-5; 7 bases are a match to TRBD1. The ends lost 5 bases at V and 1 base at J; junction bases unmatched: 5. This CDR3 contains 15 residues. Germline V lookup: CDR1 MNHEY, CDR2 SVGEGT. This CDR3 is CASSRSGGSNQPQHF. CDR3 coding DNA: TGTGCCAGCAGTAGATCAGGGGGGAGCAATCAGCCCCAGCATTTT.

The chain carries TRBV7-9 and TRBJ1-2; D call uncertain. The CDR3 spans 11 residues. Germline V gives CDR1 SEHNR, CDR2 FQNEAQ (reference sequence). V shed 3 bases and J shed 8 bases, with 7 bases lying between them. The CDR3 here is CASSFTAGYTF. The CDR3 nucleotides are TGTGCCAGCAGCTTCACAGCGGGCTACACCTTC. The full variable domain, in which reference TRBV7-9 and TRBJ1-2 provide the parts outside the CDR3, is DTGVSQNPRHKITKRGQNVTFRCDPISEHNRLYWYRQTLGQGPEFLTYFQNEAQLEKSRLLSDRFSAERPKGSFSTLEIQRTEQGDSAMYLCASSFTAGYTFGSGTRLTVV.

The CDR3 loop reads CASIRLAGGPYEQYF. CDR3 sequence (DNA): TGTGCCAGCATTCGACTAGCGGGAGGACCCTACGAGCAGTACTTC. J is TRBJ2-7 and V is TRBV27; 13 bases map to TRBD2. The CDR3 has 15 amino acids. Trimming removed 7 bases from V and 2 bases from J; junction bases left unmatched: 5. The V gene's germline CDR1 is MNHEY and CDR2 SMNVEV (reference sequence).

CDR3 region: CASSQATYNEQFF. The CDR3 DNA sequence: TGTGCCAGCAGCCAAGCAACCTACAATGAGCAGTTCTTC. This chain joins TRBV3-1 (or the pseudogene TRBV3-2) and TRBJ2-1, with D hard to call. V was clipped by 1 base and J by 2 bases, with 3 bases between them. The V gene's germline CDR1 is LGHDT and CDR2 YNNKEL (reference sequence). CDR3 length equals 13 residues.

This chain's CDR3 is CASSLEGTDTQYF. CDR3 nucleotide sequence: TGTGCCAGCAGCTTGGAGGGCACAGATACGCAGTATTTT. The rearrangement joins TRBV5-8 to TRBJ2-3; D remains unclear. This CDR3 region has 13 residues. V lost 0 bases to trimming and J lost 1 base, with 3 bases between them. Germline CDR1 is SGHTS and CDR2 is YDEGEE.

In nucleotides, the CDR3 is TGTGCCAGCAGCCAAGGGGGGGGGACGAACACCGGGGAGCTGTTTTTT. Its protein product is CASSQGGGTNTGELFF. This chain links TRBV3-1 (or the pseudogene TRBV3-2) with TRBJ2-2, with 7 bases identical to TRBD2. Germline CDR1 LGHDT, CDR2 YNNKEL (reference sequence). The CDR3 has 16 amino acids. The J segment lost 0 bases and the V segment lost 1 base, leaving 2 bases of the junction unmatched.

This chain connects TRBV2 to TRBJ2-5, with TRBD2 matching 15 bases. The CDR3 totals 16 residues. After removal of 5 bases from V and 5 bases from J, the junction contained 6 bases not matched to a gene. Germline V gene lookup returns CDR1 SNHLY and CDR2 FYNNEI. The CDR3 loop is CASSRTSGGAYETQYF. CDR3 in DNA: TGTGCCAGCAGTCGGACTAGCGGGGGGGCCTATGAGACCCAGTACTTC.

The chain couples TRBV2 to TRBJ1-4; no clear D gene. Between the trimmed V and J ends, which lost 7 bases and 0 bases, there was a span of 12 bases. Germline values: CDR1 SNHLY, CDR2 FYNNEI. The CDR3 consists of 15 residues. The CDR3 region is CASTMTEATNEKLFF. CDR3 DNA sequence: TGTGCCAGCACCATGACTGAGGCAACTAATGAAAAACTGTTTTTT.

This rearrangement joins TRBV19 to TRBJ1-2, with TRBD1 matching over 9 bases. This CDR3 spans 16 amino acids. Per germline, CDR1 LNHDA and CDR2 SQIVND (reference sequence). V lost 6 bases to trimming and J lost 2 bases; unmatched junction nucleotides: 10. The CDR3 region is CASRHALGQGNYGYTF. CDR3 DNA sequence: TGTGCCAGTAGACACGCGCTTGGACAGGGGAACTATGGCTACACCTTC.

The chain carries TRBV7-9 and TRBJ2-7; D ambiguous. The CDR3 runs 13 residues. Germline V CDR1 and CDR2: SEHNR, FQNEAQ (reference sequence). The germline V and J ends were trimmed by 7 bases and 1 base, with 11 bases remaining between them. The CDR3 region is CASKEGDSYEQYF. For the CDR3, the DNA is TGTGCCAGCAAGGAAGGAGATTCCTACGAGCAGTACTTC. The variable domain in full, with the rest retrieved from reference TRBV7-9 and TRBJ2-7, is DTGVSQNPRHKITKRGQNVTFRCDPISEHNRLYWYRQTLGQGPEFLTYFQNEAQLEKSRLLSDRFSAERPKGSFSTLEIQRTEQGDSAMYLCASKEGDSYEQYFGPGTRLTVT.

CDR3 in amino acids: CASSPSAMETQYF. Here the CDR3 DNA reads TGTGCCAGCAGTCCCTCAGCCATGGAGACCCAGTACTTC. The chain links TRBV7-6 to TRBJ2-5; D is unclear. The CDR3 spans 13 residues. Looked up from germline, CDR1 is SGHVS and CDR2 is FNYEAQ. The ends were cut back, 6 bases at V and 5 bases at J, with 13 bases in the middle. The full variable domain, in which reference TRBV7-6 and TRBJ2-5 provide the parts outside the CDR3, is GAGVSQSPRYKVTKRGQDVALRCDPISGHVSLYWYRQALGQGPEFLTYFNYEAQQDKSGLPNDRFSAERPEGSISTLTIQRTEQRDSAMYRCASSPSAMETQYFGPGTRLLVL.

This chain links TRBV2 with TRBJ2-2, with TRBD1 as a possible D gene (5 bases). CDR3 length: 14 residues. Trimming pared 1 base from V and 7 bases from J, leaving 10 bases between. CDR1 is SNHLY and CDR2 is FYNNEI in the germline V gene. In DNA form, the CDR3 reads TGTGCCAGCAGTGAAGGGGGCGTCGGCGGGGAGCTGTTTTTT. Translation gives CASSEGGVGGELFF.

This clone was seen just once. The rearrangement uses TRBV9 and TRBJ2-1; weak D call: TRBD2 (5 bases). Trimming pared 0 bases from V and 9 bases from J, leaving 10 bases between. In germline, CDR1 is SGDLS, CDR2 YYNGEE. CDR3 length: 13 residues. The CDR3 DNA is TGTGCCAGCAGCGTAGAAAGTGGGAGTGAGCAGTTCTTC. It specifies CASSVESGSEQFF. Together with reference TRBV9 and TRBJ2-1, the CDR3 gives the full variable domain: DSGVTQTPKHLITATGQRVTLRCSPRSGDLSVYWYQQSLDQGLQFLIQYYNGEERAKGNILERFSAQQFPDLHSELNLSSLELGDSALYFCASSVESGSEQFFGPGTRLTVL.

This clone was detected once. The J gene is TRBJ1-4, the V gene TRBV10-1; D remains ambiguous. Germline CDR1 is WNHNN and CDR2 is SYGVQD (reference sequence). The CDR3 spans 14 residues. V was cut by 3 bases and J by 0 bases, with 5 bases left in between. The CDR3 DNA reads TGCGCCAGCAGTGATGGGGCAACTAATGAAAAACTGTTTTTT. It specifies CASSDGATNEKLFF.

The rearrangement joins TRBV5-4 to TRBJ2-1; 9 nucleotides match TRBD2. CDR1 SGHNT and CDR2 YYREEE come from the germline V gene (reference sequence). The CDR3 contains 15 residues. Unmatched junction bases numbered 5, after V lost 0 bases and J lost 7 bases. CDR3 loop: CASSLGAGGLNEQFF. The CDR3 bases are TGTGCCAGCAGCTTGGGAGCGGGGGGTCTTAATGAGCAGTTCTTC.